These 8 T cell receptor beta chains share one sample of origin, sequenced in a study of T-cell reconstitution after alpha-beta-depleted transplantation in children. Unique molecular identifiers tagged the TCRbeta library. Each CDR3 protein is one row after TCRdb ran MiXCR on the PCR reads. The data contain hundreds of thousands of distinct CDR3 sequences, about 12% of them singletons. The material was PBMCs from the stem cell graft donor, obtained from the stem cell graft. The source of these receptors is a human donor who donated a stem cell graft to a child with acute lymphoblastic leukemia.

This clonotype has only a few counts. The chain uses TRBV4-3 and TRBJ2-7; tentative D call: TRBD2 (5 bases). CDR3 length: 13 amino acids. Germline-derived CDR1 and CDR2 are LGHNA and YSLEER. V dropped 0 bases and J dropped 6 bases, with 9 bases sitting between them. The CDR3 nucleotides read TGCGCCAGCAGCCAAGAAGGAGGTTCCGAGCAGTACTTC. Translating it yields CASSQEGGSEQYF.

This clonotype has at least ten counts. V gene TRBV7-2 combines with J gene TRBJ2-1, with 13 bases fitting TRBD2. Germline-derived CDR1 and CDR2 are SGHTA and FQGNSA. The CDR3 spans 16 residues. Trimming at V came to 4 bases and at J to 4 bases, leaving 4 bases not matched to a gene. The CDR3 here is CASSWTSGSAYNEQFF. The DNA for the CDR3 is TGTGCCAGCAGCTGGACTAGCGGGAGTGCGTACAATGAGCAGTTCTTC.

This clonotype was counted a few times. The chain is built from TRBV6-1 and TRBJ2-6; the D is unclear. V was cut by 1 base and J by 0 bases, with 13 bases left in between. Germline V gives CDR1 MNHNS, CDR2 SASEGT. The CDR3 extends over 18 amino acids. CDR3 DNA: TGTGCCAGCAGTGAAGGGATGTACAGCGACTCTGGGGCCAACGTCCTGACTTTC. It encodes CASSEGMYSDSGANVLTF.

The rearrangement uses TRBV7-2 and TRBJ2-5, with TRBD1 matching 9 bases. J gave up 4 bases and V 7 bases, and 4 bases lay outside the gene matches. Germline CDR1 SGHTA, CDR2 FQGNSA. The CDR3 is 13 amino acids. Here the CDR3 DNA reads TGTGCCAGCACCAACAGGGGGCCAGAGACCCAGTACTTC. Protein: CASTNRGPETQYF.

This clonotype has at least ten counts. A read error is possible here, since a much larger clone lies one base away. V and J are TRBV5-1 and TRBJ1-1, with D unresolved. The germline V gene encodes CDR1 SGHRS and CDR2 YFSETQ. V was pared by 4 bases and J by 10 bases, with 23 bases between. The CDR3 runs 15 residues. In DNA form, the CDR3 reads TGCGCCAGCAGCCCGGATACTGCGGTTGGAGGCGGAGCTTTCTTT. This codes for CASSPDTAVGGGAFF.

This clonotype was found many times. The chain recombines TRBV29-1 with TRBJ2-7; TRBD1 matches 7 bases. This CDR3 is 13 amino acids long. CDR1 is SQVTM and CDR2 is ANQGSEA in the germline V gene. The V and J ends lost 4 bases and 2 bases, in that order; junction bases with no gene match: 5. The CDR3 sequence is CSVGWQGAYEQYF. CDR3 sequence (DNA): TGCAGCGTTGGATGGCAGGGGGCCTACGAGCAGTACTTC.

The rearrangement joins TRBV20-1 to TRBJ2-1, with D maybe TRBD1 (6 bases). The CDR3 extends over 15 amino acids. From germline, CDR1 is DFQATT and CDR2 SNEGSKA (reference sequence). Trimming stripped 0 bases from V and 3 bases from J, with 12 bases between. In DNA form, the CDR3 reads TGCAGTGCTAGAGAAACAGGGTTTGGCTACAATGAGCAGTTCTTC. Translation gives CSARETGFGYNEQFF.

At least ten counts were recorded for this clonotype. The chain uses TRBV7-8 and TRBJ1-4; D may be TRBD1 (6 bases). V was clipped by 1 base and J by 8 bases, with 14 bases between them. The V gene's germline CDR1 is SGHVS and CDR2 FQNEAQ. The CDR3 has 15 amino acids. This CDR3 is CASSLGAGEWEKLFF. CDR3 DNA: TGTGCCAGCAGCTTAGGGGCAGGGGAGTGGGAAAAACTGTTTTTT.